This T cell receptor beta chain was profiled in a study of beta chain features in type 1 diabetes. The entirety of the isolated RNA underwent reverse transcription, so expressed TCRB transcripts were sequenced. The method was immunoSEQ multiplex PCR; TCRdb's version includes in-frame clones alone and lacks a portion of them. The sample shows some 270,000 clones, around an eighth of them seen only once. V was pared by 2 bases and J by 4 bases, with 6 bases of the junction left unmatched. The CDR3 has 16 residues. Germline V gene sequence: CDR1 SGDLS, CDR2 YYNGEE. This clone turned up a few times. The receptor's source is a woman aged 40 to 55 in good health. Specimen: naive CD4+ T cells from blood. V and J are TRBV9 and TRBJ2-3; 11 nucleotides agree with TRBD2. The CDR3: CASSVVAGGWADTQYF. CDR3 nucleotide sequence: TGTGCCAGCAGCGTCGTAGCGGGGGGGTGGGCAGATACGCAGTATTTT.